The 9 T cell receptor beta chains below were found in one sample sequenced in a study of T cell clonotyping in hematopoietic cell transplantation. The method was immunoSEQ multiplex PCR; TCRdb's version includes in-frame clones alone and lacks a portion of them. This sample has over 3,500 clones; about 85% occur once, and the top ten carry about a fifth. The starting material was peripheral blood mononuclear cells, obtained 180 days after allogeneic stem cell transplant. These receptors were obtained from a male patient aged 55 to 69 who had an allogeneic stem cell transplant from an unrelated donor, so T cells may come from the graft donor. Some clones in this sample may be carry-over from other donors' samples.

The rearrangement links TRBV30 to TRBJ2-2, with a possible D match to TRBD2 (5 bases). The CDR3 loop spans 15 amino acids. Deletions cut 3 bases from V and 4 bases from J, with 15 bases between. The germline V gene encodes CDR1 GTSNPN and CDR2 SVGIG (reference sequence). CDR3 sequence: CAWRKRGKGTGELFF. CDR3 nucleotide sequence: TGTGCCTGGAGGAAGAGAGGGAAGGGCACCGGGGAGCTGTTTTTT.

This clone appeared a single time. The rearrangement uses TRBV19 and TRBJ1-4; no clear D. V lost 3 bases to trimming and J lost 8 bases, with 7 bases between them. Germline V gives CDR1 LNHDA, CDR2 SQIVND (reference sequence). The CDR3 sequence is 12 residues long. CDR3 sequence: CASSIGREKLFF. CDR3 sequence (DNA): TGTGCCAGTAGTATCGGGAGGGAAAAACTGTTTTTT.

The rearrangement joins TRBV28 to TRBJ1-2; 8 bases fit TRBD1. Losses at the gene ends were 7 bases for V and 8 bases for J; bases not matched to a gene: 9. This CDR3 has 13 residues. Per the germline V gene, CDR1 is MDHEN and CDR2 is SYDVKM. CDR3 sequence: CASTPDRGGGYTF. CDR3 DNA sequence: TGTGCCAGCACCCCTGACAGGGGCGGCGGCTACACCTTC.

The chain has TRBV6-4 and TRBJ2-3; 10 bases are a match to TRBD2. V was pared by 4 bases and J by 1 base, with 2 bases of the junction left unmatched. Germline V gives CDR1 MRHNA, CDR2 SNTAGT. This CDR3 is 15 amino acids long. The CDR3 loop is CASSVTSGGTDTQYF. DNA of the CDR3: TGTGCCAGCAGTGTCACTAGCGGGGGCACAGATACGCAGTATTTT.

J is TRBJ1-1 and V is TRBV6-5, with unresolved D. The ends were cut back, 1 base at V and 1 base at J, with 4 bases in the middle. The CDR3 is made up of 13 amino acids. CDR1 is MNHEY, CDR2 SVGAGI, per germline. CDR3 bases: TGTGCCAGCAGTTACTTTTCGAACACTGAAGCTTTCTTT. It is translated as CASSYFSNTEAFF.

The gene calls are TRBV10-2 and TRBJ1-5; D perhaps matches TRBD1 (5 bases). This CDR3 has 13 residues. Germline V gene sequence: CDR1 WSHSY, CDR2 SAAADI. Between the trimmed V and J ends, which lost 6 bases and 4 bases, there was a span of 10 bases. CDR3 region: CASSPTENQPQHF. CDR3 DNA: TGCGCCAGCAGCCCGACAGAGAATCAGCCCCAGCATTTT.

The chain couples TRBV7-7 to TRBJ2-7; TRBD2 might be the D (6 bases). Germline V CDR1 and CDR2: SSHAT, FNYEAQ (reference sequence). This CDR3 comprises 15 residues. Between the trimmed V and J ends, which lost 5 bases and 5 bases, there was a span of 19 bases. CDR3 protein: CASSRGLGGADEQYF. CDR3 sequence (DNA): TGTGCCAGCAGCAGAGGTTTGGGGGGAGCGGACGAGCAGTACTTC.

J is TRBJ2-3 and V is TRBV7-8; D may be TRBD1 (6 bases). The germline CDR1 and CDR2 sequences are SGHVS and FQNEAQ. This CDR3 contains 15 residues. Trimming left V 5 bases short and J 0 bases short, with 12 bases between. The CDR3 spells CASSLDRTSTDTQYF. The CDR3 DNA reads TGTGCCAGCAGCCTGGACAGAACTAGCACAGATACGCAGTATTTT. Full variable domain (missing parts from reference TRBV7-8 and TRBJ2-3): GAGVSQSPRYKVAKRGQDVALRCDPISGHVSLFWYQQALGQGPEFLTYFQNEAQLDKSGLPSDRFFAERPEGSVSTLKIQRTQQEDSAVYLCASSLDRTSTDTQYFGPGTRLTVL.

This clone showed up just once. The genes are TRBV5-1 and TRBJ1-4, with a weak D call TRBD1 (5 bases). The V gene's germline CDR1 is SGHRS and CDR2 YFSETQ. V was clipped by 0 bases and J by 7 bases, with 13 bases between them. The CDR3 consists of 15 residues. CDR3 DNA sequence: TGCGCCAGCAGCTTGGTGGGGGAGGAAGGTGAAAAACTGTTTTTT. This codes for CASSLVGEEGEKLFF.